The rows below give T cell receptor beta chains drawn from one sample of a study of cytomegalovirus exposure and HLA in healthy donors. Method: immunoSEQ multiplex PCR; TCRdb's copy keeps in-frame clones and lacks some. The profile shows 150,000 or so clones, around 75% of them singletons. The sequenced sample was PBMCs. All receptors come from a woman aged 18-35 years in good health and CMV-seronegative. CDR3s include the opening cysteine and the closing phenylalanine or tryptophan. The D gene is left open where the match is weak. The listing skips clone size in some rows; elsewhere it reads once, few, many or a size class.

TRBD2,TRBJ2-1,TRBV4-1,.,CASRLAEYNEQFF
TRBD1,TRBJ1-6,TRBV28,.,CASSPDRGANSPLHF
TRBD1,TRBJ2-7,TRBV7-6,.,CASSLRTGGGSYEQYF
.,TRBJ1-2,TRBV18,.,CASSPPRAHINYGYTF
.,TRBJ2-5,TRBV7-2,.,CASSPPGLEETQYF
.,TRBJ2-3,TRBV11-3,.,CASSPRIQGRADTQYF
.,TRBJ1-3,TRBV9,.,CASSPRASSGNTIYF
TRBD2,TRBJ2-6,TRBV7-3,.,CASSLTTAGAGANVLTF
.,TRBJ1-2,TRBV7-9,.,CASSERSSGYTF
.,TRBJ1-3,TRBV30,.,CAWSVGRVSSGNTIYF
.,TRBJ2-2,TRBV10-1,.,CASSESLYTGELFF
.,TRBJ1-2,TRBV6-1,.,CASSEAWGYVDYGYTF
.,TRBJ2-5,TRBV7-2,.,CASSLASSQETQYF
.,TRBJ2-3,TRBV4-2,.,CASSQGTGRSAQYF
TRBD2,TRBJ2-1,TRBV9,few,CASSVGGLAGDEQFF
.,TRBJ1-4,TRBV14,.,CASSRSRRDRGHEKLFF
.,TRBJ1-1,TRBV6-5,.,CASSRGGAEAFF
TRBD2,TRBJ2-2,TRBV7-3,.,CASSPLAGGSDTGELFF
TRBD2,TRBJ2-1,TRBV4-3,.,CASSQDSSGRGVGEQFF
.,TRBJ1-1,TRBV14,.,CASSQDKGTWNTEAFF
.,TRBJ1-1,TRBV18,.,CASSPPTVEAFF
.,TRBJ2-7,TRBV7-2,.,CASSSRDTPTGEQYF
TRBD2,TRBJ2-3,TRBV7-2,.,CASSRGASGRTDTQYF
.,TRBJ2-1,TRBV4-3,.,CASSQDLIPSVRNEQFF
.,TRBJ2-1,TRBV7-9,.,CASRGLEYNEQFF
.,TRBJ2-1,TRBV4-3,.,CASSLTETGNNEQFF
.,TRBJ2-5,TRBV9,.,CASSEEGRVETQYF
.,TRBJ1-5,TRBV2,.,CASRLEGLSNQPQHF
.,TRBJ1-1,TRBV2,.,CASRGARWNTEAFF
TRBD1,TRBJ2-1,TRBV4-3,once,CASSHKWDSNYNEQFF
TRBD1,TRBJ1-5,TRBV2,few,CASSGTGGNQPQHF
.,TRBJ1-2,TRBV4-3,.,CASSRRQENVGYTF
.,TRBJ2-5,TRBV5-4,few,CASSSRGQWASETQYF
.,TRBJ1-2,TRBV9,.,CASSRQNQYTF
.,TRBJ1-2,TRBV27,.,CASSGPFNYGYTF
TRBD2,TRBJ2-5,TRBV27,few,CASSWTSGRVLETQYF
TRBD1,TRBJ2-7,TRBV6-5,once,CASSYQGGTYEQYF
TRBD1,TRBJ2-5,TRBV5-4,few,CASSQQGATETQYF
.,TRBJ2-2,TRBV4-1,once,CASSQVSGNTGELFF
.,TRBJ2-1,TRBV7-2,.,CASSLRPRGDEQFF
TRBD1,TRBJ1-1,TRBV18,.,CASSRGQGNEAFF
TRBD2,TRBJ2-1,TRBV6-1,.,CASSGQKRGNNEQFF
TRBD2,TRBJ2-5,TRBV7-8,.,CASSLQREGTQYF
.,TRBJ1-1,TRBV11-2,.,CASNLRGNTEAFF
TRBD1,TRBJ2-5,TRBV19,.,CASRATGGVETQYF